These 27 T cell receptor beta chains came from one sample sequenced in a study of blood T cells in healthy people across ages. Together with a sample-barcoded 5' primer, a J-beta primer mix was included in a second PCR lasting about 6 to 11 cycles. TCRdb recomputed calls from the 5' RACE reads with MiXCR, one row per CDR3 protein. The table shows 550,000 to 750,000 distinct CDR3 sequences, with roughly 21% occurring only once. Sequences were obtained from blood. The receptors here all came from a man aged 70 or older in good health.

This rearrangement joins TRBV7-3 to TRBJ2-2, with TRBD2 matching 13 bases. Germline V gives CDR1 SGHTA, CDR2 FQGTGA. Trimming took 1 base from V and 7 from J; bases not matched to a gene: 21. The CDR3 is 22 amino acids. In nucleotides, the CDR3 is TGTGCCAGCAGCTTAAAGTCGAGGGAAGGACTAGCGGGAGAAGGGGAACACGGGGAGCTGTTTTTT. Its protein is CASSLKSREGLAGEGEHGELFF.

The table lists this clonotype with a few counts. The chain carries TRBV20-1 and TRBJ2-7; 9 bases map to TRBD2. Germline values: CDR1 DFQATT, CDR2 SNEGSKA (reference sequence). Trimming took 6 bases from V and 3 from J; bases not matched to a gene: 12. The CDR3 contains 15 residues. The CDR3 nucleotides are TGCAGTGCCCGTCCAACGCCTAGCGGGGACTACGAGCAGTACTTC. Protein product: CSARPTPSGDYEQYF.

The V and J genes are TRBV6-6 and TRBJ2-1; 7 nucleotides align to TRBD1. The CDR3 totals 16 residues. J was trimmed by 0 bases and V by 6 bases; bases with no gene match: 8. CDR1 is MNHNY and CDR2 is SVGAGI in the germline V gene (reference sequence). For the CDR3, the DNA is TGTGCCAGCAGACCCACGACAGGGATCTCCTACAATGAGCAGTTCTTC. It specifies CASRPTTGISYNEQFF.

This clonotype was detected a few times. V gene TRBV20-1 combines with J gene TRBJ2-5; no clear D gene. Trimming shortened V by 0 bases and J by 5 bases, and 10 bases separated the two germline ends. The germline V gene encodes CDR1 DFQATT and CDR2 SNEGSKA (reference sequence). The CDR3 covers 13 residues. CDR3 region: CSAREVAVETQYF. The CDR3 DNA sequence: TGCAGTGCTAGAGAGGTAGCCGTCGAGACCCAGTACTTC.

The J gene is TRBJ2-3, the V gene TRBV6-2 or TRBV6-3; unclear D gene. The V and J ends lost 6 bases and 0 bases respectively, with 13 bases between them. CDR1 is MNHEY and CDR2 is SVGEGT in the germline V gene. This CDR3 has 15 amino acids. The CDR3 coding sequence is TGTGCCAGCAGGAGACACCCCGATAGCACAGATACGCAGTATTTT. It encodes CASRRHPDSTDTQYF.

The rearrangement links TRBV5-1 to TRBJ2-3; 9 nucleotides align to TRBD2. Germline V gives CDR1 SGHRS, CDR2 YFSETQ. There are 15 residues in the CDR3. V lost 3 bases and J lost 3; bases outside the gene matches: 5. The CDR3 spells CASSSSGDRTDTQYF. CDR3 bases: TGCGCCAGCAGCTCTAGCGGGGATAGGACAGATACGCAGTATTTT.

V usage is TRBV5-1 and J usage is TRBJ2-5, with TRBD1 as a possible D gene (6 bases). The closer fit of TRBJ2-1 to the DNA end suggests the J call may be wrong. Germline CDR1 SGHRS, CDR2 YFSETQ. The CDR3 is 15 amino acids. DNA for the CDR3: TGCGCCAGCAGCAAAGAGAGGGGGTGGATCAATGAGCAGTTCTTC. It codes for CASSKERGWINEQFF.

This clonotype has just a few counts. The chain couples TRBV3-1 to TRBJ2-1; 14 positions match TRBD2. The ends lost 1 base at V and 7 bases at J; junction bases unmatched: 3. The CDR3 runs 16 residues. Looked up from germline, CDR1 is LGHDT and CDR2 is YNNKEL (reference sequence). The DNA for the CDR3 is TGTGCCAGCAGCCAAGGGACTAGCGGGAGGCTAAATGAGCAGTTCTTC. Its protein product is CASSQGTSGRLNEQFF.

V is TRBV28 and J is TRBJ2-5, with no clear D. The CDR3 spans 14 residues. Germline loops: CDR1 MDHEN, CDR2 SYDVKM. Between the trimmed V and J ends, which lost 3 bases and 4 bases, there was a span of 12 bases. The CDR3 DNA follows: TGTGCCAGCAGTTTCCCCCGACCTCGAGAGACCCAGTACTTC. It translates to CASSFPRPRETQYF.

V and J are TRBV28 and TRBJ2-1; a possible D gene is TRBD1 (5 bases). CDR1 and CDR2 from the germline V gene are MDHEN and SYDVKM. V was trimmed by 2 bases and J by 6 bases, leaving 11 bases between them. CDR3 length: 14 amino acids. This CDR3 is CASSLNQGSNEQFF. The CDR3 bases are TGTGCCAGCAGTTTAAACCAGGGTAGCAATGAGCAGTTCTTC.

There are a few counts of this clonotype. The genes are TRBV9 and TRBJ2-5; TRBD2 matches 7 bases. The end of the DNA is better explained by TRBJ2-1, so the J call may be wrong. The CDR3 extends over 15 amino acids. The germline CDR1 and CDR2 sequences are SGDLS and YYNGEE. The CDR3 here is CASSVAREPLLEQFF. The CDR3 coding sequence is TGTGCCAGCAGCGTAGCGCGGGAGCCGTTATTAGAGCAGTTCTTC.

The CDR3 spells CASSPRTAGADAQFF. The CDR3 bases are TGTGCCAGCAGTCCCCGGACAGCGGGAGCAGATGCGCAGTTCTTC. V usage is TRBV6-2 or TRBV6-3 and J usage is TRBJ2-1; TRBD2 matches 8 bases. The CDR3 runs to 15 residues. Germline CDR1 reads MNHEY; CDR2 reads SVGEGT. Trimming at V came to 5 bases and at J to 12 bases, leaving 15 bases not matched to a gene.

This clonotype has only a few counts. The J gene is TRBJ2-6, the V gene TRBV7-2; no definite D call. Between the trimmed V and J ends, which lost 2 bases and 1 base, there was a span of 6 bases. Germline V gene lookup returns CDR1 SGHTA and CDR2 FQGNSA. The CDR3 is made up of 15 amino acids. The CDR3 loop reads CASSLTASGANVLTF. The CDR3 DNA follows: TGTGCCAGCAGCTTAACGGCTTCTGGGGCCAACGTCCTGACTTTC.

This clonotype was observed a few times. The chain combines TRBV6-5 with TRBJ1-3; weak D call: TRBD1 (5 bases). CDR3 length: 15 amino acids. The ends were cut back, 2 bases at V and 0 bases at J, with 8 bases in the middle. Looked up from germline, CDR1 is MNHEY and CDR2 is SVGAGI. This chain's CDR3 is CASSYGGSSGNTIYF. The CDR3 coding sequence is TGTGCCAGCAGTTACGGGGGGAGCTCTGGAAACACCATATATTTT.

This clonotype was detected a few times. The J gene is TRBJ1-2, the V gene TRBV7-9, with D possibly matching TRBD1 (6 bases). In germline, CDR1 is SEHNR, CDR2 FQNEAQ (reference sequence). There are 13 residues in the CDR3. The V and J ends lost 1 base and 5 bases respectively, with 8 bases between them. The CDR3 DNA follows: TGTGCCAGCAGCTTAGAGACAGGTTATGGCTACACCTTC. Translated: CASSLETGYGYTF.

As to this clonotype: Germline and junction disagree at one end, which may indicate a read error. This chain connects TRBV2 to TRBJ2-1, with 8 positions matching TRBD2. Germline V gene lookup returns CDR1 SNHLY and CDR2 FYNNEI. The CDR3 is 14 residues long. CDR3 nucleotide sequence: TGTGTCAGCTGGACTAGCCCCTTGTCGGATGAGCAGTTCTTC. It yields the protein CVSWTSPLSDEQFF.

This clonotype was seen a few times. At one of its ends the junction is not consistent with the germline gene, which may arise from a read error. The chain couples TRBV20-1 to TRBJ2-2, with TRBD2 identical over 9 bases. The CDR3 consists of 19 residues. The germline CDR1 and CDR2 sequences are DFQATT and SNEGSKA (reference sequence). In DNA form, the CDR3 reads TGCAGTGCTAGCGCAAGCCTAGCGGGACCAATAATGAACACCGGGGAGCTGCTTTTT. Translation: CSASASLAGPIMNTGELLF.

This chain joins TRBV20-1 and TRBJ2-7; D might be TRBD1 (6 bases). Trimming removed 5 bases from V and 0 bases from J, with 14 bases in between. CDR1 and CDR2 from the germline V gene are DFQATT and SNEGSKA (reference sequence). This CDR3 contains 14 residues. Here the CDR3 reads CSAQDRGASYEQYF. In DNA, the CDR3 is TGCAGTGCTCAGGACAGAGGTGCCTCCTACGAGCAGTACTTC.

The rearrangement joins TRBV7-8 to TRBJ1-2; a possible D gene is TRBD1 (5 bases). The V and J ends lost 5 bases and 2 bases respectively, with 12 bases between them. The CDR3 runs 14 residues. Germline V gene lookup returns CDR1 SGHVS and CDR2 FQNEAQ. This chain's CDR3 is CASSRDSGNYGYTF. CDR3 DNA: TGTGCCAGCAGCCGCGACAGCGGCAACTATGGCTACACCTTC.

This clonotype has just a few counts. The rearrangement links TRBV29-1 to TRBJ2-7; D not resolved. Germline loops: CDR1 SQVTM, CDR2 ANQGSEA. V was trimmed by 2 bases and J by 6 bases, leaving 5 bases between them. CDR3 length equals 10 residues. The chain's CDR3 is CSVENGEQYF. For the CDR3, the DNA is TGCAGCGTTGAAAACGGCGAGCAGTACTTC.

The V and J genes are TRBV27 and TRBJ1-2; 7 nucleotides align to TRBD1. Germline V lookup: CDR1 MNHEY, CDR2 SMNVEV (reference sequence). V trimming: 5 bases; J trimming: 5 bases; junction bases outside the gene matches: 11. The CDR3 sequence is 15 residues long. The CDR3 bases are TGTGCCAGCAGTGGGTCGTCAGGGGGGAAATATGGCTACACCTTC. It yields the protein CASSGSSGGKYGYTF.

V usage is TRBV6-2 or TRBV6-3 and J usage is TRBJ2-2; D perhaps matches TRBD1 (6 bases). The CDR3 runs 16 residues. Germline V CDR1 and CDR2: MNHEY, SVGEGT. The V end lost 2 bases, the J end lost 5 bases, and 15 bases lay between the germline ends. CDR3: CASSYAQGTGTGELFF. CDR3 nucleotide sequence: TGTGCCAGCAGTTACGCCCAGGGAACAGGGACCGGGGAGCTGTTTTTT.

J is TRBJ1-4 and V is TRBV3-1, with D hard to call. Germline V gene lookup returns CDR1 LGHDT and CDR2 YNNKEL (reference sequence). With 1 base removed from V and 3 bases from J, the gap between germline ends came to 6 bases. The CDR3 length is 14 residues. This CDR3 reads CASSQGPANEKLFF. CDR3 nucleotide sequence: TGTGCCAGCAGCCAAGGTCCAGCTAATGAAAAACTGTTTTTT. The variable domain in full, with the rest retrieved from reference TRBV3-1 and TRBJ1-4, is DTAVSQTPKYLVTQMGNDKSIKCEQNLGHDTMYWYKQDSKKFLKIMFSYNNKELIINETVPNRFSPKSPDKAHLNLHINSLELGDSAVYFCASSQGPANEKLFFGSGTQLSVL.

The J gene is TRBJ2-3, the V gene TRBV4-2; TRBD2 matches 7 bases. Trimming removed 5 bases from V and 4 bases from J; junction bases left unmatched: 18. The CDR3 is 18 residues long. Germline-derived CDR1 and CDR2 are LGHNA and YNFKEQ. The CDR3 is CASSTYFGLADPADTQYF. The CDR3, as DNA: TGTGCCAGCAGCACCTATTTCGGCCTAGCGGACCCGGCAGATACGCAGTATTTT.

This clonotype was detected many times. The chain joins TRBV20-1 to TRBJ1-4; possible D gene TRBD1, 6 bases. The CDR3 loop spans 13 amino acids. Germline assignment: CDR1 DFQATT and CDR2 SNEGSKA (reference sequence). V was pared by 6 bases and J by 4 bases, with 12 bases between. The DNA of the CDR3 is TGCAGTGCCCAGGGACAAAGTAATGAAAAACTGTTTTTT. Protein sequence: CSAQGQSNEKLFF.

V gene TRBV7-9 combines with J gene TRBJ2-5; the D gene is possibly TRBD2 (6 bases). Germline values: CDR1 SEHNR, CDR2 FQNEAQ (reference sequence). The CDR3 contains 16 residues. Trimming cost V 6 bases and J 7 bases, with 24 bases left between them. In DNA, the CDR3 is TGTGCCAGCAGTTCTTTTGGGACTCAGTCATCGGGGACCCAGTACTTC. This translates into CASSSFGTQSSGTQYF.

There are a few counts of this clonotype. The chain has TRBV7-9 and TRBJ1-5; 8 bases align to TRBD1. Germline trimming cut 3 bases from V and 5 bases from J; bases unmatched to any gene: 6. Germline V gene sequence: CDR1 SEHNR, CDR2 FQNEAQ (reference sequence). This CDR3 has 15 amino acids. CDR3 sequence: CASSLDRVGDQPQHF. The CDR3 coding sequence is TGTGCCAGCAGCTTGGACAGGGTGGGGGATCAGCCCCAGCATTTT.